The clone carrying this T cell receptor (beta chain) was seen a handful of times. These data come from a study of beta chain features in type 1 diabetes. The V gene end was trimmed by 2 bases and the J gene end by 2 bases; junction bases not matched to a gene: 14. The CDR3 contains 20 residues. Per the germline V gene, CDR1 is PRHDT and CDR2 is FYEKMQ (reference sequence). The isolated RNA, all of it, was reverse transcribed, so expressed TCRB transcripts were what got sequenced. Clones were read by immunoSEQ multiplex PCR, and TCRdb kept only the in-frame ones, dropping some. This repertoire shows about 250,000 clones, 12% to 15% found once; its top ten account for around 0.025%.

This sequence originates from a woman aged 40-49 years in good health. Sample: naive CD4+ T cells from blood. This chain uses TRBV13 with TRBJ2-3, with 12 bases aligning to TRBD2. The CDR3 protein is CASSLSAPWSSGGVTDTQYF. CDR3 coding DNA: TGTGCCAGCAGCTTATCCGCCCCTTGGTCTAGCGGGGGGGTCACAGATACGCAGTATTTT.